The clone carrying this TCR beta chain was observed a few times. As yet, its antigen is unknown. Approximately 510 ng RNA was reverse transcribed with alpha and beta constant-region primers. Each of the alpha and beta chains got its own library through chain-specific third strand synthesis with indices. A 5' RACE adapter with a random hexamer and the SP2 primer site was joined to cDNA. In TCRdb, the 5' RACE reads were re-called with MiXCR into one record per CDR3 protein. In the table there are 18,000 or so distinct CDR3 sequences, more than 7.5% of which are singletons. The ends were cut back, 6 bases at V and 4 bases at J, with 18 bases in the middle. Germline V gives CDR1 KGHSH, CDR2 LQKENI. This CDR3 has 15 amino acids. Whole blood was used without fractionation, so all unsorted peripheral T cells were included. The source of the sample is a study of HIV-infected patients and healthy controls. Study-level results: Significant mean usage differences between HIV-infected patients and controls involved eight alpha and eight beta V genes. The authors saw processing only sixteen HIV-infected individuals as a major limitation on generality.

The source of this sequence is an adult in good health. The chain couples TRBV18 to TRBJ1-2, with a tentative D call TRBD1 (5 bases). Sequenced input: blood. This chain's CDR3 is CASSPGRQGVYGYTF. The CDR3, as DNA: TGTGCCAGCTCCCCGGGGCGTCAGGGCGTCTATGGCTACACCTTC.